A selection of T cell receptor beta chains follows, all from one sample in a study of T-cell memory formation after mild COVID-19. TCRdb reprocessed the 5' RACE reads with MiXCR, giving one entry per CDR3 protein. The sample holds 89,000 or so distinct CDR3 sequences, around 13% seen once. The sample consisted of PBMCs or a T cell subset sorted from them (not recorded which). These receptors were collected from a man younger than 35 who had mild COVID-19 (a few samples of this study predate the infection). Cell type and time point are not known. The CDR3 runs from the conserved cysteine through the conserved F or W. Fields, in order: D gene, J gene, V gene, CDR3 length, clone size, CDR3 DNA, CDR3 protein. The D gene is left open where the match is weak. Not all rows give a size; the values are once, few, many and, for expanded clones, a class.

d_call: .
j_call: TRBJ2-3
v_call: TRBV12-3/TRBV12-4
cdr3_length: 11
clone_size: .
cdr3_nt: TGTGCCAGCAGTTTCGCAGATACGCAGTATTTT
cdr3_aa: CASSFADTQYF

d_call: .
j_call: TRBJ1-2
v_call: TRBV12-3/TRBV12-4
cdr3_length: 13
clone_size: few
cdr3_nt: TGTGCCAGCAGTTCGACAGTAGAGGGTGGCTACACCTTC
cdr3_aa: CASSSTVEGGYTF

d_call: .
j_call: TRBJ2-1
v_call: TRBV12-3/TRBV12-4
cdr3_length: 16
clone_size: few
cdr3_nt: TGTGCCAGCAGTAGTACAGCGTCCCTCGTCTACAATGAGCAGTTCTTC
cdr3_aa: CASSSTASLVYNEQFF

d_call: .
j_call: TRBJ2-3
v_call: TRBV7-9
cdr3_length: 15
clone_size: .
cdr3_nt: TGTGCCAGCAGCCGGACGGGACGTCGCACAGATACGCAGTATTTT
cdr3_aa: CASSRTGRRTDTQYF

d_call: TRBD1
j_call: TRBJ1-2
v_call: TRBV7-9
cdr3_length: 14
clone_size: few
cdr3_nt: TGTGCCAGCAGCCCGAGGACAGGGTCCTATGGCTACACCTTC
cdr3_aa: CASSPRTGSYGYTF

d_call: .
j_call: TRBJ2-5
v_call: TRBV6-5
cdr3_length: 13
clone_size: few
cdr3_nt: TGTGCCAGCAGTACAGGATTACAAGAGACCCAGTACTTC
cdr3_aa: CASSTGLQETQYF

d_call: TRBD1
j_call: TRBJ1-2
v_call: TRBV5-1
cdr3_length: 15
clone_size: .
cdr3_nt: TGCGCCAGCAGCTTGGCCGGGACAGGGGCTGTCGGCTACACCTTC
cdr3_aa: CASSLAGTGAVGYTF

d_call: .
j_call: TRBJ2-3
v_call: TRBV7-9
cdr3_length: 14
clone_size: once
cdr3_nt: TGTGCCAGCAGCCAGGTCTCTAGCACAGATACGCAGTATTTT
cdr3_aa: CASSQVSSTDTQYF

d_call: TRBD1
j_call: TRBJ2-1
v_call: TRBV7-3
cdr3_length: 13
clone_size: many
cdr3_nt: TGTGCCAGCAGCGTAGACAGGGGCGATGAGCAGTTCTTC
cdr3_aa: CASSVDRGDEQFF

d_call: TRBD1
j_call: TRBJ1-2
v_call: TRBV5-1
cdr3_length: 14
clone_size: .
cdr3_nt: TGCGCCAGCAGCTCTAGACAGGGTAACTATGGCTACACCTTC
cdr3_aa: CASSSRQGNYGYTF

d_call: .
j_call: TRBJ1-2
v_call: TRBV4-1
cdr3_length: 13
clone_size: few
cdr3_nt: TGCGCCAGCAGCCCCTTAGTCATGAATGGCTACACCTTC
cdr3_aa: CASSPLVMNGYTF

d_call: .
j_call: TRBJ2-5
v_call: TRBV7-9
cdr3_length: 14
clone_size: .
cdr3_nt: TGTGCCAGCAGCTGGGACCCCGGCGGAGAGACCCAGTACTTC
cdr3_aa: CASSWDPGGETQYF

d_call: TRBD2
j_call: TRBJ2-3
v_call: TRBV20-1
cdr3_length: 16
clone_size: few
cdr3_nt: TGCAGTGCTAGTCCGGGACTAGCGGGGCCTTGGGATACGCAGTATTTT
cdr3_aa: CSASPGLAGPWDTQYF

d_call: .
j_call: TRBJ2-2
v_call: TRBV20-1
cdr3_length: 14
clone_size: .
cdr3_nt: TGCAGTGCCCCTCCGGGGGCCGCCACCGGGGAGCTGTTTTTT
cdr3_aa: CSAPPGAATGELFF

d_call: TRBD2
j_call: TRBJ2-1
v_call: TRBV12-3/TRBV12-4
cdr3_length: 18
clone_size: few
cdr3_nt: TGTGCCAGCAGTCCCGGGACTAGCGGGACTGCGCCCTACAATGAGCAGTTCTTC
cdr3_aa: CASSPGTSGTAPYNEQFF

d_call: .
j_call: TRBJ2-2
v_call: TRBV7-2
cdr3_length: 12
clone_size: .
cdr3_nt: TGTGCCAGTAAAAAGGACACCGGGGAGCTGTTTTTT
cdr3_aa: CASKKDTGELFF

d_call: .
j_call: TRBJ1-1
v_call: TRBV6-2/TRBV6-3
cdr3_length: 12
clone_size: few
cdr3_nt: TGTGCCAGCAGTTATTCGGTCACCGAAGCTTTCTTT
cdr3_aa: CASSYSVTEAFF

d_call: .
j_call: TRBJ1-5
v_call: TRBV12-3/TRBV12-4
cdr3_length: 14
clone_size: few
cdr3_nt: TGTGCCAGCAGTTTGGGGGGCTCGGCACAGCCCCAGCATTTT
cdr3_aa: CASSLGGSAQPQHF

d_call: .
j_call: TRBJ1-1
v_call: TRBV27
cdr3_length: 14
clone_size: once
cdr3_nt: TGTGCCAGCAGTCTAACACCGTCGGACACTGAAGCTTTCTTT
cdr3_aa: CASSLTPSDTEAFF